Following are 21 T cell receptor beta chains from one sample sequenced in a study of shared clonotypes between healthy human individuals. Generated by immunoSEQ multiplex PCR, the TCRdb table keeps only in-frame clones and is missing some. The sample carries roughly 330,000 clones, roughly 70% recorded once. Sample: memory CD4+ T cells sorted from blood. The subset: CD45RA-negative fraction. The source of these receptors is a man aged 30-40 years in good health.

The chain links TRBV2 to TRBJ1-1; D gene unclear. CDR3 length: 11 residues. The germline gives CDR1 SNHLY, CDR2 FYNNEI. With 10 bases removed from V and 3 bases from J, the gap between germline ends came to 9 bases. The DNA of the CDR3 is TGTGCCACCACAGAGGACACTGAAGCTTTCTTT. Translating gives CATTEDTEAFF.

The chain employs TRBV5-4 and TRBJ1-5, with unresolved D. The CDR3 runs to 13 residues. The V end lost 1 base, the J end lost 5 bases, and 7 bases lay between the germline ends. Germline values: CDR1 SGHNT, CDR2 YYREEE (reference sequence). The CDR3 bases are TGTGCCAGCAGCTTGTCGTTAGATCAGCCCCAGCATTTT. Translating it yields CASSLSLDQPQHF.

This sequence joins TRBV4-1 and TRBJ1-3; unclear D gene. The CDR3 consists of 17 residues. CDR1 and CDR2 (germline): MGHRA, YSYEKL. V lost 0 bases to trimming and J lost 0 bases, with 12 bases between them. CDR3 in amino acids: CASSQDKAASSGNTIYF. In nucleotides, the CDR3 is TGCGCCAGCAGCCAAGATAAGGCGGCTAGCTCTGGAAACACCATATATTTT.

The genes are TRBV10-3 and TRBJ2-3; D gene uncertain. Germline V gene lookup returns CDR1 ENHRY and CDR2 SYGVKD. The CDR3 contains 14 residues. V lost 2 bases, J lost 2 bases, and 8 bases lay in between. For the CDR3, the DNA is TGTGCCATCAGTGAGCGAGCGACCACAGATACGCAGTATTTT. The encoded protein is CAISERATTDTQYF.

The V and J genes are TRBV2 and TRBJ1-1; TRBD1 might be the D (6 bases). The CDR3 length is 15 residues. Between the trimmed V and J ends, which lost 6 bases and 11 bases, there was a span of 25 bases. The germline V gene has CDR1 SNHLY and CDR2 FYNNEI. CDR3 nucleotide sequence: TGTGCCAGCAGCTCCCGGGACACCCCGATTGGTAGGGCTTTCTTT. Residues: CASSSRDTPIGRAFF.

The chain is built from TRBV5-6 and TRBJ1-2; D possibly corresponds to TRBD1 (5 bases). The germline CDR1 and CDR2 sequences are SGHDT and YYEEEE. There are 18 residues in the CDR3. V lost 0 bases and J lost 0, with 18 bases in between. The CDR3 DNA sequence: TGTGCCAGCAGCTTGGGGCTTAGGAGGGACGTGGCTAACTATGGCTACACCTTC. This translates into CASSLGLRRDVANYGYTF.

The chain couples TRBV4-3 to TRBJ1-1; no reliable D call. This CDR3 comprises 13 residues. CDR1 and CDR2 from the germline V gene are LGHNA and YSLEER. V shed 0 bases and J shed 10 bases, with 12 bases lying between them. DNA of the CDR3: TGCGCCAGCAGCCAAGATCGGACTTTAGGAGCTTTCTTT. It codes for CASSQDRTLGAFF.

The V gene is TRBV5-1, the J gene TRBJ2-7, with 9 bases aligning to TRBD1. CDR3 size: 15 residues. The germline V gene encodes CDR1 SGHRS and CDR2 YFSETQ. After removal of 3 bases from V and 3 bases from J, the junction contained 7 bases not matched to a gene. The CDR3 DNA is TGCGCCAGCAGCTCGCCGGGACAGGGCGTCTACGAGCAGTACTTC. Protein: CASSSPGQGVYEQYF. Full variable domain (outside the CDR3, taken from reference TRBV5-1 and TRBJ2-7): KAGVTQTPRYLIKTRGQQVTLSCSPISGHRSVSWYQQTPGQGLQFLFEYFSETQRNKGNFPGRFSGRQFSNSRSEMNVSTLELGDSALYLCASSSPGQGVYEQYFGPGTRLTVT.

The V gene is TRBV28, the J gene TRBJ2-5; D not certain. CDR1 MDHEN and CDR2 SYDVKM come from the germline V gene. This CDR3 is 12 amino acids long. Deletions cut 2 bases from V and 3 bases from J, with 4 bases between. The CDR3 coding sequence is TGTGCCAGCAGTTTACCCGAAGAGACCCAGTACTTC. This sequence encodes CASSLPEETQYF.

V is TRBV19 and J is TRBJ1-1; 8 bases match TRBD1. The germline V gene has CDR1 LNHDA and CDR2 SQIVND (reference sequence). The CDR3 is 14 residues long. V dropped 5 bases and J dropped 4; count of bases not matched to a gene: 6. The DNA of the CDR3 is TGTGCCAGTAGTCCCCAACAGGGGGGCACTGAAGCTTTCTTT. The encoded protein is CASSPQQGGTEAFF.

The chain recombines TRBV11-1 with TRBJ2-3; maybe TRBD2 (5 bases). CDR1 is SGHAT and CDR2 is FQDESV in the germline V gene (reference sequence). The V end was cut by 5 bases, the J end by 0 bases, with 12 bases between. The CDR3 contains 15 residues. CDR3 amino acids: CASSPIWTSTDTQYF. CDR3 DNA: TGTGCCAGCAGCCCGATCTGGACTAGCACAGATACGCAGTATTTT. The full variable domain, in which reference TRBV11-1 and TRBJ2-3 provide the parts outside the CDR3, is EAEVAQSPRYKITEKSQAVAFWCDPISGHATLYWYRQILGQGPELLVQFQDESVVDDSQLPKDRFSAERLKGVDSTLKIQPAELGDSAMYLCASSPIWTSTDTQYFGPGTRLTVL.

This chain uses TRBV5-8 with TRBJ1-5, with D possibly matching TRBD1 (6 bases). The V end was cut by 0 bases, the J end by 3 bases, with 13 bases between. Germline V gives CDR1 SGHTS, CDR2 YDEGEE. CDR3 length equals 16 residues. The CDR3 DNA is TGTGCCAGCAGCTTGGCCCTTGGGGGCCTCAATCAGCCCCAGCATTTT. Its protein product is CASSLALGGLNQPQHF.

This clone was observed a handful of times. Other DNA sequences from this sample encode an identical CDR3 as well. The rearrangement links TRBV13 to TRBJ2-7, with TRBD1 matching over 11 bases. Trimming cost V 3 bases and J 2 bases; bases outside gene matches: 0. CDR3 length: 14 amino acids. Germline lookup yields CDR1 PRHDT and CDR2 FYEKMQ (reference sequence). CDR3 region: CASSLGQGAYEQYF. CDR3 nucleotide sequence: TGTGCCAGCAGCTTGGGACAGGGGGCCTACGAGCAGTACTTC.

The CDR3 sequence: CASSGARDTQYF. The CDR3 nucleotides read TGTGCCAGCAGCGGGGCCCGAGATACGCAGTATTTT. V is TRBV9 and J is TRBJ2-3; D unclear. Germline V lookup: CDR1 SGDLS, CDR2 YYNGEE. This CDR3 is 12 amino acids long. Trimming pared 3 bases from V and 5 bases from J, leaving 7 bases between.

The V and J genes are TRBV4-2 and TRBJ1-2, with TRBD1 identical over 12 bases. Germline CDR1 reads LGHNA; CDR2 reads YNFKEQ. The length of the CDR3 is 16 residues. V shed 0 bases and J 8 bases; nucleotides not matched to a gene: 7. CDR3: CASSQDAGQGARGYTF. CDR3 coding DNA: TGTGCCAGCAGCCAAGATGCGGGACAGGGGGCGAGAGGCTACACCTTC.

This clone came up a few times. V and J are TRBV29-1 and TRBJ2-5, with TRBD2 matching over 9 bases. V dropped 7 bases and J dropped 0; count of bases not matched to a gene: 9. The CDR3 runs 15 residues. Germline CDR1 and CDR2: SQVTM and ANQGSEA. DNA for the CDR3: TGCAGCGCAATAGGGCTAGCGGGATACCAAGAGACCCAGTACTTC. Amino acid sequence: CSAIGLAGYQETQYF.

This clone was seen just once. V is TRBV7-6 and J is TRBJ2-5, with no clear D. Trimming took off 0 bases at V and 5 bases at J, with 13 bases between the two ends. Germline CDR1 and CDR2: SGHVS and FNYEAQ. This CDR3 has 15 amino acids. The CDR3 region has the DNA TGTGCCAGCAGCTTAGCCCAGCAGGCTCGGGAGACCCAGTACTTC. This encodes CASSLAQQARETQYF.

The chain combines TRBV6-5 with TRBJ2-1; 8 nucleotides match TRBD2. Germline CDR1 is MNHEY and CDR2 is SVGAGI. The trim removed 5 bases at V and 8 bases at J, leaving 5 bases unmatched. The CDR3 is made up of 13 amino acids. CDR3 loop: CASSSGRRYEQFF. The DNA for the CDR3 is TGTGCCAGCAGTAGCGGGAGAAGGTATGAGCAGTTCTTC.

This chain connects TRBV10-2 to TRBJ2-7, with D hard to call. CDR1 is WSHSY, CDR2 SAAADI, per germline. V lost 8 bases and J 3 bases, leaving 11 bases between the germline ends. The CDR3 extends over 12 amino acids. Here the CDR3 reads CASSPSNYEQYF. The CDR3 nucleotides are TGCGCCAGCTCTCCCTCAAACTACGAGCAGTACTTC.

The chain is built from TRBV5-1 and TRBJ2-1; 9 bases align to TRBD1. The CDR3 length is 15 residues. The V and J ends lost 0 bases and 8 bases, in that order; junction bases with no gene match: 6. Germline-derived CDR1 and CDR2 are SGHRS and YFSETQ. The CDR3 DNA is TGCGCCAGCAGCTTGGGGACAGGGGTTTTCGATGAGCAGTTCTTC. Translation: CASSLGTGVFDEQFF.

The chain employs TRBV6-1 and TRBJ2-2; TRBD2 might be the D (7 bases). Germline V gene lookup returns CDR1 MNHNS and CDR2 SASEGT. V lost 4 bases to trimming and J lost 4 bases, with 19 bases between them. This CDR3 region has 17 residues. DNA of the CDR3: TGTGCCAGCAGTGCCCGCCGACTAGCCAGGGGCACCGGGGAGCTGTTTTTT. It translates to CASSARRLARGTGELFF.